The 14 T cell receptor beta chains below were found in one sample sequenced in a study of identical twins. TCRdb re-called the 5' RACE reads with MiXCR, one entry per CDR3 protein. The sample shows some 710,000 distinct CDR3 sequences, 5.5% to 6.5% of them seen only once. The sequenced sample consisted of naive T cells sorted from blood. Receptors were obtained from a man younger than 30 in good health.

This clonotype was seen more than once but under ten times. The CDR3 spells CASSLRPVFGEQFF. DNA of the CDR3: TGTGCCAGCAGCTTAAGGCCTGTCTTTGGGGAGCAGTTCTTC. This chain connects TRBV7-6 to TRBJ2-1; D remains unclear. This CDR3 contains 14 residues. The V gene lost 2 bases and the J gene lost 10 bases, with 15 bases spanning the gap. Germline V gene data show CDR1 as SGHVS and CDR2 as FNYEAQ.

The J gene is TRBJ1-4, the V gene TRBV20-1, with a tentative D call TRBD1 (5 bases). The V gene lost 5 bases and the J gene lost 2 bases, with 9 bases spanning the gap. The germline V gene encodes CDR1 DFQATT and CDR2 SNEGSKA (reference sequence). The CDR3 runs 13 residues. This CDR3 is CSAVGGTNEKLFF. In DNA, the CDR3 is TGCAGTGCTGTCGGGGGGACTAATGAAAAACTGTTTTTT.

This clonotype was recorded at least ten times. The chain links TRBV20-1 to TRBJ2-1; D gene uncertain. Germline V gene data show CDR1 as DFQATT and CDR2 as SNEGSKA (reference sequence). The CDR3 runs 14 residues. V was cut by 3 bases and J by 4 bases, with 13 bases left in between. The CDR3 sequence is CSARETQLYNEQFF. The CDR3 DNA reads as TGCAGTGCTAGGGAGACTCAGCTTTACAATGAGCAGTTCTTC.

This clonotype was detected many times. The V call is TRBV6-1, the J call TRBJ2-5, with D hard to call. The CDR3 is 15 amino acids. From germline, CDR1 is MNHNS and CDR2 SASEGT. V lost 7 bases and J 4 bases, leaving 19 bases between the germline ends. The CDR3 here is CASILNPRSPETQYF. The CDR3, as DNA: TGTGCCAGCATTCTAAACCCCCGGTCCCCAGAGACCCAGTACTTC.

The chain links TRBV25-1 to TRBJ2-5; D unresolved. CDR1 is MGHDK, CDR2 SYGVNS, per germline. Trimming shortened V by 3 bases and J by 9 bases, and 5 bases separated the two germline ends. This CDR3 has 10 amino acids. The CDR3 DNA is TGTGCCAGCAGTGATGTGGCCCAGTACTTC. Amino acids: CASSDVAQYF. Full variable domain (remainder filled in from reference TRBV25-1 and TRBJ2-5): EADIYQTPRYLVIGTGKKITLECSQTMGHDKMYWYQQDPGMELHLIHYSYGVNSTEKGDLSSESTVSRIRTEHFPLTLESARPSHTSQYLCASSDVAQYFGPGTRLLVL.

This clonotype was seen a few times. This chain links TRBV29-1 with TRBJ2-1; D could derive from TRBD1 or TRBD2 (6 bases each). The germline V gene has CDR1 SQVTM and CDR2 ANQGSEA. V was trimmed by 3 bases and J by 5 bases, leaving 14 bases between them. There are 14 residues in the CDR3. The CDR3 region has the DNA TGCAGCGTTGAGGATCAGGGGAGGCACAATGAGCAGTTCTTC. Its translation is CSVEDQGRHNEQFF.

A few counts support this clonotype. The V gene is TRBV24-1, the J gene TRBJ2-1, with 7 bases identical to TRBD2. After removal of 3 bases from V and 8 bases from J, the junction contained 6 bases not matched to a gene. The CDR3 totals 14 residues. The germline V gene has CDR1 KGHDR and CDR2 SFDVKD. CDR3 region: CATSDPGTNYEQFF. The CDR3 DNA sequence: TGTGCCACCAGTGATCCCGGGACTAACTATGAGCAGTTCTTC.

This clonotype showed up just a few times. The chain is built from TRBV2 and TRBJ1-1, with D possibly TRBD1 on 6 matching bases. Looked up from germline, CDR1 is SNHLY and CDR2 is FYNNEI. The germline V and J ends were trimmed by 10 bases and 8 bases, with 11 bases remaining between them. The CDR3 contains 10 residues. The CDR3 coding sequence is TGTGCCACAAACAGGGCCGAAGCTTTCTTT. Translating gives CATNRAEAFF.

The chain is built from TRBV6-1 and TRBJ1-4; possibly TRBD1 for D (5 bases). Trimming took off 6 bases at V and 5 bases at J, with 13 bases between the two ends. Germline CDR1 is MNHNS and CDR2 is SASEGT. The CDR3 covers 14 residues. The CDR3 bases are TGTGCCAGCAGCCCGACGGGGCTCAATGAAAAACTGTTTTTT. This encodes CASSPTGLNEKLFF.

This clonotype was seen many times. The chain uses TRBV5-1 and TRBJ2-2; 7 bases line up with TRBD1. Germline-derived CDR1 and CDR2 are SGHRS and YFSETQ. The J segment lost 2 bases and the V segment lost 1 base, leaving 2 bases of the junction unmatched. The CDR3 spans 15 residues. The CDR3 DNA reads TGCGCCAGCAGCTTGAGGGACAGAAACACCGGGGAGCTGTTTTTT. Its protein product is CASSLRDRNTGELFF.

In its sample, this clonotype was seen a few times. The chain has TRBV10-3 and TRBJ2-1; 8 nucleotides align to TRBD2. The CDR3 extends over 15 amino acids. The V gene end was trimmed by 0 bases and the J gene end by 5 bases; junction bases not matched to a gene: 3. Germline lookup yields CDR1 ENHRY and CDR2 SYGVKD. The CDR3 loop reads CAISESQLADNEQFF. Written as DNA, the CDR3 is TGTGCCATCAGTGAGTCTCAACTAGCGGACAATGAGCAGTTCTTC.

This sequence joins TRBV4-3 and TRBJ2-7, with TRBD2 matching 7 bases. CDR3 length: 17 residues. Germline lookup yields CDR1 LGHNA and CDR2 YSLEER. The trim removed 0 bases at V and 4 bases at J, leaving 12 bases unmatched. The CDR3: CASSQEARGRPSYEQYF. The CDR3 DNA follows: TGCGCCAGCAGCCAAGAAGCGCGCGGGAGACCTAGTTACGAGCAGTACTTC.

This clonotype was counted at least ten times. V usage is TRBV20-1 and J usage is TRBJ2-2; the D is unclear. Germline V gene data show CDR1 as DFQATT and CDR2 as SNEGSKA (reference sequence). The CDR3 has 15 residues. Trimming removed 3 bases at V and 0 bases at J, with 11 bases between. The CDR3 DNA sequence: TGCAGTGCTAGGGCACCCCTTCCGAACACCGGGGAGCTGTTTTTT. Translating gives CSARAPLPNTGELFF.

This clonotype was counted many times. The gene calls are TRBV18 and TRBJ1-1; D unclear. This CDR3 comprises 13 residues. V dropped 4 bases and J dropped 8 bases, with 14 bases sitting between them. Germline CDR1 KGHSH, CDR2 LQKENI. The CDR3: CASSLEVAVEAFF. CDR3 sequence (DNA): TGTGCCAGCTCACTTGAGGTTGCAGTCGAAGCTTTCTTT.